The rows below give T cell receptor beta chains drawn from one sample of a study of metastatic and nonmetastatic thyroid tumors. TCRdb redid the clone calls on the PCR reads using MiXCR. Of 60,000 or so clones detected, 25% to 35% appear once; the ten largest clones hold 15%. The sample comprised blood. The source is a female donor with papillary thyroid cancer or a benign thyroid nodule (not recorded which). Some clones in this sample may be carry-over from other donors' samples. CDR3s include the opening cysteine and the closing phenylalanine or tryptophan. A D gene is named only where the DNA matches it firmly. Expanded clones are given a class, and other clones once, few, many or no size at all.

D,J,V,size,CDR3,DNA
TRBD1,TRBJ1-1,TRBV20-1,.,CHTLGRGPYTEAFF,TGCCACACCCTTGGCAGGGGGCCGTACACTGAAGCTTTCTTT
TRBD2,TRBJ2-1,TRBV6-1,.,CASGTTYNEQFF,TGTGCCAGCGGGACTACCTACAATGAGCAGTTCTTC
.,TRBJ2-5,TRBV27,.,CASSLIQTGGGTQETQYF,TGTGCCAGCAGTTTAATCCAGACAGGAGGGGGGACCCAAGAGACCCAGTACTTC
.,TRBJ2-7,TRBV27,few,CASSSADSYEQYF,TGTGCCAGCAGTTCAGCCGACTCCTACGAGCAGTACTTC
TRBD1,TRBJ1-3,TRBV19,.,CATIQGAVSGNTIYF,TGTGCCACGATCCAGGGGGCTGTGTCTGGAAACACCATATATTTT
.,TRBJ1-2,TRBV4-1,few,CASSQEYGGADTF,TGCGCCAGCAGCCAAGAATACGGTGGAGCCGACACCTTC
.,TRBJ1-1,TRBV11-3,.,CASSPGGVLNTEAFF,TGTGCCAGCAGCCCCGGCGGAGTCCTTAACACTGAAGCTTTCTTT
TRBD2,TRBJ2-1,TRBV4-1,.,CASSFTGTSGNEQFF,TGCGCCAGCAGTTTCACCGGGACTAGCGGGAATGAGCAGTTCTTC
.,TRBJ2-7,TRBV2,once,CASRDAGVGGSYEQYF,TGTGCCAGCAGGGACGCCGGAGTGGGTGGCTCCTACGAGCAGTACTTC
TRBD2,TRBJ2-3,TRBV27,.,CASRLHTGTSNLNTQYF,TGTGCCAGCAGACTCCACACCGGGACTAGCAACCTTAATACGCAGTATTTT
.,TRBJ2-7,TRBV19,.,CASSIKDPPSGEQYF,TGTGCCAGTAGTATTAAGGACCCACCGTCGGGCGAGCAGTACTTC
TRBD2,TRBJ2-3,TRBV4-3,.,CASSDGTSGRTDTQYF,TGCGCCAGCAGCGATGGGACTAGCGGGAGGACGGATACGCAGTATTTT
.,TRBJ2-2,TRBV11-3,.,CASSPRGYTGELFF,TGTGCCAGCAGCCCACGGGGTTACACCGGGGAGCTGTTTTTT
.,TRBJ1-2,TRBV5-5,.,CASSNGPRAYGYTF,TGTGCCAGCAGCAATGGGCCACGGGCCTATGGCTACACCTTC
.,TRBJ2-6,TRBV12-3/TRBV12-4,few,CASKGTSGANVLTF,TGTGCCAGCAAAGGGACTTCTGGGGCCAACGTCCTGACTTTC
TRBD1,TRBJ2-2,TRBV6-1,few,CASSPHDRGYYTGELFF,TGTGCCAGCAGTCCGCATGACAGGGGTTATTACACCGGGGAGCTGTTTTTT
.,TRBJ2-6,TRBV2,.,CASSGTWGLGANVLTF,TGTGCCAGCAGTGGGACATGGGGCCTGGGGGCCAACGTCCTGACTTTC
TRBD2,TRBJ2-7,TRBV6-4,.,CASSDETSGFPYEQYF,TGCGCCAGCAGTGATGAGACTAGCGGATTCCCCTACGAGCAGTACTTC
.,TRBJ1-6,TRBV7-3,.,CASSLWQGNSPLHF,TGTGCCAGCAGCTTATGGCAGGGGAATTCACCCCTCCACTTT
.,TRBJ2-7,TRBV2,.,CASSRKAGTQTYEQYF,TGTGCCAGCAGTAGAAAGGCCGGGACTCAAACCTACGAGCAGTACTTC
.,TRBJ2-2,TRBV11-2,.,CASSPWPQVRNTGELFF,TGTGCCAGCAGCCCATGGCCCCAGGTGCGGAACACCGGTGAGCTGTTTTTT
.,TRBJ2-3,TRBV11-2,.,CASSLDPAETSTDTQYF,TGTGCCAGCAGCTTAGACCCAGCGGAAACTAGCACAGATACGCAGTATTTT
.,TRBJ2-5,TRBV10-3,.,CAISDGEETQYF,TGTGCCATCAGTGACGGTGAAGAGACCCAGTACTTC
.,TRBJ2-7,TRBV6-1,few,CASSFKLRFRSYEQYF,TGTGCCAGCAGTTTCAAACTTAGATTTCGCTCCTACGAGCAGTACTTC
.,TRBJ2-7,TRBV28,few,CASRGAGRDEQYF,TGTGCCAGCCGGGGGGCAGGAAGAGACGAGCAGTACTTC
.,TRBJ2-7,TRBV7-2,medium-sized,CASSLYHSDEQYF,TGTGCCAGCAGCTTGTACCATAGCGACGAGCAGTACTTC
TRBD2,TRBJ2-7,TRBV5-1,.,CASSSISGTSSYEQYF,TGCGCCAGCAGCTCTATTTCCGGGACTAGCAGTTACGAGCAGTACTTC
.,TRBJ2-7,TRBV6-5,few,CASSYDGGRRYEQYF,TGTGCCAGCAGTTATGATGGTGGGAGGCGTTACGAGCAGTACTTC
TRBD1,TRBJ2-2,TRBV7-9,medium-sized,CASSPQTGSTGELFF,TGTGCCAGCAGCCCCCAGACAGGGTCCACCGGGGAGCTGTTTTTT
.,TRBJ1-2,TRBV30,once,CAWSVREGSRGYTF,TGTGCCTGGAGTGTCCGAGAGGGAAGCAGAGGCTACACCTTC
TRBD1,TRBJ1-2,TRBV20-1,once,CSAREPGQGYGYTF,TGCAGTGCTAGAGAACCGGGACAGGGGTATGGCTACACCTTC
TRBD2,TRBJ2-1,TRBV20-1,many,CSAPPGLVGNEQFF,TGCAGTGCTCCCCCAGGACTAGTTGGAAATGAGCAGTTCTTC
.,TRBJ2-1,TRBV11-1,.,CASSPDSAIFLLNEQFF,TGTGCCAGCAGCCCGGACAGCGCCATATTCCTTCTCAATGAGCAGTTCTTC
TRBD1,TRBJ1-1,TRBV6-1,.,CASRGTVADTEAFF,TGTGCCAGCAGGGGGACAGTAGCTGACACTGAAGCTTTCTTT
.,TRBJ2-7,TRBV5-6,.,CASSLGQDNYEQYF,TGTGCCAGCAGCTTGGGACAAGACAACTACGAGCAGTACTTC
.,TRBJ1-1,TRBV30,many,CAWSRTKQAFF,TGTGCCTGGAGTCGAACCAAACAAGCTTTCTTT
TRBD2,TRBJ2-7,TRBV27,many,CASRGGSYEQYF,TGTGCATCACGGGGGGGATCCTACGAGCAGTACTTC
.,TRBJ2-2,TRBV4-1,.,CASSPLTGELFF,TGCGCGAGCAGCCCACTCACCGGGGAGCTGTTTTTT
.,TRBJ1-6,TRBV6-1,.,CASRRDTGVPPLHF,TGTGCCAGCAGACGGGACACGGGTGTTCCACCCCTCCACTTT
TRBD1,TRBJ1-2,TRBV9,.,CASSPGQGMSGYTF,TGTGCCAGCAGCCCGGGACAGGGCATGAGTGGCTACACCTTC
TRBD1,TRBJ2-7,TRBV7-3,medium-sized,CASSLGGQGNEQYF,TGTGCCAGCAGCTTGGGAGGACAGGGGAACGAGCAGTACTTC
TRBD2,TRBJ2-7,TRBV6-1,few,CASTFGRGETDEQYF,TGTGCCAGCACATTTGGGCGGGGGGAAACCGACGAGCAGTACTTC